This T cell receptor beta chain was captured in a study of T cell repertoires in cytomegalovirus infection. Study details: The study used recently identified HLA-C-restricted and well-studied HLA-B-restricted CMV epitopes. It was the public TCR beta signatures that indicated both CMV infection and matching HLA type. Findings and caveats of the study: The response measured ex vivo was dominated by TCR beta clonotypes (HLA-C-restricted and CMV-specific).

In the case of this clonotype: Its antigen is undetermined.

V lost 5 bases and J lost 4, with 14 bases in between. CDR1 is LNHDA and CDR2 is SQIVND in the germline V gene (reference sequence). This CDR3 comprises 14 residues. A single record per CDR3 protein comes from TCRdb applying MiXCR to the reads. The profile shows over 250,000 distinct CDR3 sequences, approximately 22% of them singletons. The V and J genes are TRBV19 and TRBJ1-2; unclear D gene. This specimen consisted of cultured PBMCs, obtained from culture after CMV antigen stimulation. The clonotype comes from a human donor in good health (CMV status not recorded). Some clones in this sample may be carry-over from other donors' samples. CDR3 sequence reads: CASSRPPGVYGYTF. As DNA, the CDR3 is TGTGCCAGTAGTCGCCCGCCTGGGGTCTATGGCTACACCTTC.